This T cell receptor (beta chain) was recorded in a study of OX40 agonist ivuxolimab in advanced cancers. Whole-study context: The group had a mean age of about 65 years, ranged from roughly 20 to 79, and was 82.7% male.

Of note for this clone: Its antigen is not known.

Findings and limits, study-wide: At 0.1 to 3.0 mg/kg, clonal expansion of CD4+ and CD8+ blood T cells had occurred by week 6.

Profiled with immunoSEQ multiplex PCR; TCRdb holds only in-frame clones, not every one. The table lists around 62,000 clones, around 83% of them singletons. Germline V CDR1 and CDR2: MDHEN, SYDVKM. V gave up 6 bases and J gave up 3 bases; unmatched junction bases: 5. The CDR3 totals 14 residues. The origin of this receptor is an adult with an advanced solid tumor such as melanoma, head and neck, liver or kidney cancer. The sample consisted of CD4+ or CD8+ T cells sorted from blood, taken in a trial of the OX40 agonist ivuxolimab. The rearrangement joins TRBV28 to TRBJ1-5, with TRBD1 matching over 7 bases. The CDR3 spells CASRAGGNNQPQHF. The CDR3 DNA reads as TGTGCCAGCAGAGCAGGGGGGAACAATCAGCCCCAGCATTTT. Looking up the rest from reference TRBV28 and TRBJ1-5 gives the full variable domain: DVKVTQSSRYLVKRTGEKVFLECVQDMDHENMFWYRQDPGLGLRLIYFSYDVKMKEKGDIPEGYSVSREKKERFSLILESASTNQTSMYLCASRAGGNNQPQHFGDGTRLSIL.